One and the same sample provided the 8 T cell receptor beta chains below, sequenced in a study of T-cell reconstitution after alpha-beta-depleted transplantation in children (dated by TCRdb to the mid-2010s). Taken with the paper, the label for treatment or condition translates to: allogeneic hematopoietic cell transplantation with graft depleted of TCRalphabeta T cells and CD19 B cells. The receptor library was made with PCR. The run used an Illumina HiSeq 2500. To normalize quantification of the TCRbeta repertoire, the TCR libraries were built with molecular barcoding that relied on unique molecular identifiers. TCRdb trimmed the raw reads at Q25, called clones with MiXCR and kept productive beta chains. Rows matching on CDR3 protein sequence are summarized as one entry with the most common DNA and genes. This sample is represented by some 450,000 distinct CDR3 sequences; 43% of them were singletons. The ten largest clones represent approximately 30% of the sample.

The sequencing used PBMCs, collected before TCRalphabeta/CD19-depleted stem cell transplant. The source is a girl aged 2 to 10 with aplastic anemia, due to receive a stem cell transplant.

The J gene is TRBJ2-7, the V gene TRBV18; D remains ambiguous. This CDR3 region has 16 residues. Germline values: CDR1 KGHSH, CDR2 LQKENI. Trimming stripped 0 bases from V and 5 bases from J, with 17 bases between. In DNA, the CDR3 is TGTGCCAGCTCACCACCTTCAACCTCCGTCGTTAACGAGCAGTACTTC. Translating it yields CASSPPSTSVVNEQYF.

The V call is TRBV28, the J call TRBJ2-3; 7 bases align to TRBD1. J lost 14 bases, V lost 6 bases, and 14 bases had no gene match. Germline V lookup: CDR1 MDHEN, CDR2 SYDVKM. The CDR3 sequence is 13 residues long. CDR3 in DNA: TGTGCCAGCAGCCCCACTGACAGGGACGCGCGGTATTTT. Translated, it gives CASSPTDRDARYF. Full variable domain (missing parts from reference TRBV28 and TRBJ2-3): DVKVTQSSRYLVKRTGEKVFLECVQDMDHENMFWYRQDPGLGLRLIYFSYDVKMKEKGDIPEGYSVSREKKERFSLILESASTNQTSMYLCASSPTDRDARYFGPGTRLTVL.

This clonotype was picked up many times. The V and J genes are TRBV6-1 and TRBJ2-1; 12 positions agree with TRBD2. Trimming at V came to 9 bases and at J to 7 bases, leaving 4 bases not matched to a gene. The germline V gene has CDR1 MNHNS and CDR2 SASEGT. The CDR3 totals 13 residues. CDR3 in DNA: TGTGCCAGTCGGACTAGCGGGAAAAATGAGCAGTTCTTC. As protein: CASRTSGKNEQFF.

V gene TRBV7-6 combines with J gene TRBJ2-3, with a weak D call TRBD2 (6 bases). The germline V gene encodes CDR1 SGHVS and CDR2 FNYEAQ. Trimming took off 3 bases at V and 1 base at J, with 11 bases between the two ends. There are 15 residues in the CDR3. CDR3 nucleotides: TGTGCCAGCAGCTTCCGGGACTTGGGCACAGATACGCAGTATTTT. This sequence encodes CASSFRDLGTDTQYF.

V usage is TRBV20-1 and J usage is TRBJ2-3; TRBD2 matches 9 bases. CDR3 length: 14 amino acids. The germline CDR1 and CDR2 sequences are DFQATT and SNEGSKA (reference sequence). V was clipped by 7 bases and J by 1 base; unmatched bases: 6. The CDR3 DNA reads TGCAGTGTGCTAGCGGGAACTCGCACAGATACGCAGTATTTT. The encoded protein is CSVLAGTRTDTQYF.

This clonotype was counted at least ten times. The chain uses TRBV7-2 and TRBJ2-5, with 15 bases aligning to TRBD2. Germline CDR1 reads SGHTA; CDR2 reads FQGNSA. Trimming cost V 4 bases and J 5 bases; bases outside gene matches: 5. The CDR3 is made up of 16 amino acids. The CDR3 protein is CASSYGLAGGEETQYF. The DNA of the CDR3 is TGTGCCAGCAGCTACGGACTAGCGGGAGGGGAGGAGACCCAGTACTTC.

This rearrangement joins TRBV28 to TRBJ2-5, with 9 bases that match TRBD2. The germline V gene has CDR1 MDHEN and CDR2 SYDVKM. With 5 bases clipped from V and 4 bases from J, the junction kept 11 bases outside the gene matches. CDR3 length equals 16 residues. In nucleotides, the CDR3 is TGTGCCAGCAGTCCACCTCGGTTAGCGGGAGTAGAGACCCAGTACTTC. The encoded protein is CASSPPRLAGVETQYF.

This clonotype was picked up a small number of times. This CDR3 is CSVLTGGQNTEAFF. DNA of the CDR3: TGCAGCGTCCTGACCGGGGGGCAGAACACTGAAGCTTTCTTT. V is TRBV29-1 and J is TRBJ1-1, with D possibly matching TRBD1 (6 bases). CDR3 length: 14 amino acids. Germline loops: CDR1 SQVTM, CDR2 ANQGSEA. V was cut by 6 bases and J by 1 base, with 15 bases left in between. Supplemented by reference TRBV29-1 and TRBJ1-1, the full variable domain reads SAVISQKPSRDICQRGTSLTIQCQVDSQVTMMFWYRQQPGQSLTLIATANQGSEATYESGFVIDKFPISRPNLTFSTLTVSNMSPEDSSIYLCSVLTGGQNTEAFFGQGTRLTVV.